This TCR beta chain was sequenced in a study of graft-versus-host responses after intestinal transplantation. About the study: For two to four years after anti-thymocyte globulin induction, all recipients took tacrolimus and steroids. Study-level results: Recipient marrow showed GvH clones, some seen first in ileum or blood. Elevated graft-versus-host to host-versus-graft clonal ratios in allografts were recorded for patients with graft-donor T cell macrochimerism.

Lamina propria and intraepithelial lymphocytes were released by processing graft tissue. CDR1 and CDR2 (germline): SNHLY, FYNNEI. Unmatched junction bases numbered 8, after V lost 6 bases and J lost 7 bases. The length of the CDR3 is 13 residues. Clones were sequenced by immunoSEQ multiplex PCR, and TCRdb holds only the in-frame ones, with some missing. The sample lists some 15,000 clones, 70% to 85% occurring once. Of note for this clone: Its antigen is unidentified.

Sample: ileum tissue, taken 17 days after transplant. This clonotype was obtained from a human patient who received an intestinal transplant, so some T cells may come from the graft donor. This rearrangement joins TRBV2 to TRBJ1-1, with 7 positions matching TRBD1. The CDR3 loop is CASRPQGLGEAFF. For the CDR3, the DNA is TGTGCCAGCAGGCCACAGGGGCTTGGTGAAGCTTTCTTT. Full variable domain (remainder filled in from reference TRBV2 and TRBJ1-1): EPEVTQTPSHQVTQMGQEVILRCVPISNHLYFYWYRQILGQKVEFLVSFYNNEISEKSEIFDDQFSVERPDGSNFTLKIRSTKLEDSAMYFCASRPQGLGEAFFGQGTRLTVV.